Below are 29 T cell receptor beta chains sequenced from a single sample in a study of cytomegalovirus exposure and HLA in healthy donors. The protocol was immunoSEQ multiplex PCR, while the TCRdb copy is restricted to in-frame clones and leaves out a portion. The sample has 100,000 to 150,000 clones; 80% to 90% are singletons. The sample consisted of PBMCs. These receptors all stem from a man aged 18-30 years in good health and CMV-seropositive.

This chain connects TRBV30 to TRBJ1-1; D remains ambiguous. The germline V gene encodes CDR1 GTSNPN and CDR2 SVGIG (reference sequence). Trimming cost V 3 bases and J 0 bases, with 8 bases left between them. The CDR3 runs to 13 residues. The chain's CDR3 is CAWSSGVNTEAFF. CDR3 bases: TGTGCCTGGAGCTCGGGAGTGAACACTGAAGCTTTCTTT.

The chain has TRBV18 and TRBJ1-2; 7 bases fit TRBD1. Germline V gives CDR1 KGHSH, CDR2 LQKENI. J gave up 6 bases and V 4 bases, and 5 bases lay outside the gene matches. The CDR3 contains 13 residues. The CDR3 spells CASSQGAINGYTF. The CDR3 DNA reads TGTGCCAGCTCACAGGGGGCGATTAATGGCTACACCTTC.

The chain combines TRBV11-2 with TRBJ2-2; TRBD1 matches 7 bases. CDR3 length equals 16 residues. With V trimmed by 1 base and J by 0 bases, 2 bases remained unmatched. CDR1 and CDR2 from the germline V gene are SGHAT and FQNNGV. CDR3 nucleotides: TGTGCCAGCAGCTTAGGGACAGGAGCGAACACCGGGGAGCTGTTTTTT. It is translated as CASSLGTGANTGELFF.

The chain has TRBV7-9 and TRBJ1-1; TRBD1 matches at 9 bases. Losses at the gene ends were 1 base for V and 4 bases for J; bases not matched to a gene: 4. The germline V gene has CDR1 SEHNR and CDR2 FQNEAQ (reference sequence). The CDR3 is 15 residues long. The CDR3 DNA is TGTGCCAGCAGCTTAGGGGACAGGGCCGGCACTGAAGCTTTCTTT. Translating it yields CASSLGDRAGTEAFF.

The chain is built from TRBV11-2 and TRBJ2-5, with 7 positions matching TRBD1. Germline values: CDR1 SGHAT, CDR2 FQNNGV. Trimming at V came to 3 bases and at J to 0 bases, leaving 1 base not matched to a gene. The CDR3 is 14 residues long. This chain's CDR3 is CASSLTGNQETQYF. The DNA of the CDR3 is TGTGCCAGCAGCTTGACAGGGAACCAAGAGACCCAGTACTTC.

By share of the sample, this clone is medium-sized. This rearrangement joins TRBV4-1 to TRBJ1-2; D might be TRBD1 (6 bases). This CDR3 spans 14 amino acids. Trimming took 4 bases from V and 2 from J, leaving 11 bases between them. Looked up from germline, CDR1 is MGHRA and CDR2 is YSYEKL. The CDR3: CASSRQVENYGYTF. Here the CDR3 DNA reads TGCGCCAGCAGCCGACAGGTTGAGAACTATGGCTACACCTTC.

This chain connects TRBV6-5 to TRBJ1-1; no clear D. V gave up 5 bases and J gave up 1 base, with 11 bases separating them. CDR1 MNHEY and CDR2 SVGAGI come from the germline V gene. This CDR3 has 14 amino acids. The CDR3 spells CASSDKLRNTEAFF. The CDR3 nucleotides read TGTGCCAGCAGTGACAAATTAAGGAACACTGAAGCTTTCTTT.

This chain connects TRBV28 to TRBJ1-6; D is ambiguous. Between the trimmed V and J ends, which lost 3 bases and 6 bases, there was a span of 15 bases. From germline, CDR1 is MDHEN and CDR2 SYDVKM. The CDR3 is 16 amino acids. The CDR3 nucleotides read TGTGCCAGCAGTTTTGAATTCGGGTCGATTAATTCACCCCTCCACTTT. Its translation is CASSFEFGSINSPLHF.

V is TRBV5-1 and J is TRBJ1-1; possible D gene TRBD1, 5 bases. Germline V gene data show CDR1 as SGHRS and CDR2 as YFSETQ. Between the trimmed V and J ends, which lost 5 bases and 5 bases, there was a span of 16 bases. The CDR3 covers 14 residues. In DNA, the CDR3 is TGCGCCAGCAGTTACACCCGGGACTTAACTGAAGCTTTCTTT. Translation: CASSYTRDLTEAFF.

The rearrangement joins TRBV19 to TRBJ1-1, with unresolved D. The germline V and J ends were trimmed by 3 bases and 1 base, with 3 bases remaining between them. Germline CDR1 and CDR2: LNHDA and SQIVND (reference sequence). CDR3 length: 12 amino acids. CDR3 sequence: CASSIGNTEAFF. CDR3 nucleotides: TGTGCCAGTAGTATCGGGAACACTGAAGCTTTCTTT.

The chain is built from TRBV4-1 and TRBJ2-1; D is ambiguous. V lost 4 bases and J 2 bases, leaving 9 bases between the germline ends. Germline V gene sequence: CDR1 MGHRA, CDR2 YSYEKL. CDR3 size: 14 residues. CDR3 coding DNA: TGCGCCAGCAGCCCTACCATGGCCTACAATGAGCAGTTCTTC. As protein: CASSPTMAYNEQFF.

The rearrangement joins TRBV7-9 to TRBJ2-6, with unresolved D. Germline loops: CDR1 SEHNR, CDR2 FQNEAQ (reference sequence). The V gene lost 3 bases and the J gene lost 0 bases, with 6 bases spanning the gap. The CDR3 is 15 residues long. In DNA form, the CDR3 reads TGTGCCAGCAGCTTGAGCACCTCTGGGGCCAACGTCCTGACTTTC. Its protein is CASSLSTSGANVLTF.

The genes are TRBV30 and TRBJ1-1; D not resolved. The CDR3 length is 15 residues. CDR1 is GTSNPN and CDR2 is SVGIG in the germline V gene (reference sequence). Trimming pared 2 bases from V and 1 base from J, leaving 14 bases between. The CDR3 here is CAWSPMGLRNTEAFF. The CDR3 region has the DNA TGTGCCTGGAGTCCCATGGGCCTTAGGAACACTGAAGCTTTCTTT. Full variable domain (missing parts from reference TRBV30 and TRBJ1-1): SQTIHQWPATLVQPVGSPLSLECTVEGTSNPNLYWYRQAAGRGLQLLFYSVGIGQISSEVPQNLSASRPQDRQFILSSKKLLLSDSGFYLCAWSPMGLRNTEAFFGQGTRLTVV.

V is TRBV6-5 and J is TRBJ2-7; D might be TRBD2 (6 bases). V lost 6 bases and J 7 bases, leaving 16 bases between the germline ends. CDR3 length: 13 amino acids. The germline CDR1 and CDR2 sequences are MNHEY and SVGAGI. The CDR3 loop reads CASSLQEGREQYF. The CDR3 DNA follows: TGTGCCAGCAGCCTTCAGGAGGGGAGGGAGCAGTACTTC.

The genes are TRBV27 and TRBJ1-1; D is undetermined. The CDR3 totals 14 residues. Per germline, CDR1 MNHEY and CDR2 SMNVEV (reference sequence). V was cut by 1 base and J by 5 bases, with 11 bases left in between. CDR3: CASSLFGDNTEAFF. As DNA, the CDR3 is TGTGCCAGCAGTTTATTCGGGGATAATACTGAAGCTTTCTTT.

The gene calls are TRBV2 and TRBJ1-1; D is uncertain. Trimming took 2 bases from V and 10 from J, leaving 8 bases between them. The CDR3 runs to 11 residues. CDR1 SNHLY and CDR2 FYNNEI come from the germline V gene. In DNA, the CDR3 is TGTGCCAGCAGTGAACAGATCTTAGCTTTCTTT. Its translation is CASSEQILAFF.

The rearrangement links TRBV15 to TRBJ1-1; 8 bases are a match to TRBD1. V trimming: 2 bases; J trimming: 1 base; junction bases outside the gene matches: 3. This CDR3 has 15 residues. Per germline, CDR1 LNHNV and CDR2 YYDKDF (reference sequence). The CDR3 DNA follows: TGTGCCACCAGCAGATTCGGACAGGGGAACACTGAAGCTTTCTTT. This encodes CATSRFGQGNTEAFF.

V gene TRBV6-5 combines with J gene TRBJ2-7; possible D gene TRBD1, 6 bases. CDR1 is MNHEY and CDR2 is SVGAGI in the germline V gene. The CDR3 runs to 14 residues. Trimming cost V 6 bases and J 5 bases, with 17 bases left between them. The chain's CDR3 is CASSQGGEQHEQYF. The CDR3 coding sequence is TGTGCCAGCAGCCAAGGGGGAGAGCAGCACGAGCAGTACTTC.

The chain has TRBV5-5 and TRBJ2-7; TRBD1 matches 8 bases. Trimming removed 4 bases from V and 7 bases from J; junction bases left unmatched: 7. CDR3 length: 13 residues. CDR1 is SGHKS and CDR2 is YYEKEE in the germline V gene (reference sequence). CDR3 bases: TGTGCCAGCAGCCAGGGACAGGTCTCGGAGCAGTACTTC. Its translation is CASSQGQVSEQYF.

The chain employs TRBV30 and TRBJ1-3; 7 bases line up with TRBD1. Germline V gene sequence: CDR1 GTSNPN, CDR2 SVGIG (reference sequence). The trim removed 5 bases at V and 0 bases at J, leaving 7 bases unmatched. The length of the CDR3 is 15 residues. CDR3 residues: CAWAGQSSSGNTIYF. The CDR3 nucleotides read TGTGCCTGGGCGGGACAGTCAAGCTCTGGAAACACCATATATTTT.

The V and J genes are TRBV29-1 and TRBJ2-2; 7 nucleotides line up with TRBD2. The CDR3 extends over 14 amino acids. The J segment lost 5 bases and the V segment lost 5 bases, leaving 8 bases of the junction unmatched. From germline, CDR1 is SQVTM and CDR2 ANQGSEA. The CDR3 region is CSVSKAGTTGELFF. The CDR3 DNA sequence: TGCAGCGTTTCTAAAGCGGGGACTACCGGGGAGCTGTTTTTT.

The rearrangement joins TRBV27 to TRBJ2-3; 16 positions match TRBD2. The CDR3 is 23 residues long. Germline CDR1 reads MNHEY; CDR2 reads SMNVEV (reference sequence). Germline trimming cut 2 bases from V and 4 bases from J; bases unmatched to any gene: 21. Here the CDR3 DNA reads TGTGCCAGCAGTTTAATGAAATCGGTCCCGGGACTAGCGGGGGGGTACAGGTCAGATACGCAGTATTTT. This codes for CASSLMKSVPGLAGGYRSDTQYF.

This chain uses TRBV2 with TRBJ1-5; 7 bases map to TRBD1. This CDR3 contains 13 residues. Trimming cost V 6 bases and J 3 bases; bases outside gene matches: 2. The germline V gene encodes CDR1 SNHLY and CDR2 FYNNEI. DNA for the CDR3: TGTGCCAGCAGGGGACAGTCCAATCAGCCCCAGCATTTT. This codes for CASRGQSNQPQHF.

The V call is TRBV19, the J call TRBJ1-2, with 9 nucleotides matching TRBD1. In germline, CDR1 is LNHDA, CDR2 SQIVND (reference sequence). There are 15 residues in the CDR3. V dropped 4 bases and J dropped 0; count of bases not matched to a gene: 3. CDR3 sequence: CASSTRTGANYGYTF. CDR3 nucleotides: TGTGCCAGTAGTACAAGGACAGGGGCTAACTATGGCTACACCTTC.

A note on this clone: Distinct nucleotide sequences in the sample also encode this CDR3. This sequence joins TRBV6-4 and TRBJ2-1; 12 nucleotides agree with TRBD2. Looked up from germline, CDR1 is MRHNA and CDR2 is SNTAGT. The V gene end was trimmed by 3 bases and the J gene end by 4 bases; junction bases not matched to a gene: 1. The CDR3 has 15 amino acids. CDR3 bases: TGTGCCAGCAGTGAAACTAGCGGGGGGTACAATGAGCAGTTCTTC. It encodes CASSETSGGYNEQFF.

This chain connects TRBV25-1 to TRBJ1-2, with D perhaps matching TRBD1 (5 bases). V shed 2 bases and J shed 5 bases, with 12 bases lying between them. CDR1 is MGHDK and CDR2 is SYGVNS in the germline V gene. The CDR3 covers 14 residues. This chain's CDR3 is CASSEGAHYYGYTF. Here the CDR3 DNA reads TGTGCCAGCAGTGAAGGGGCGCATTATTATGGCTACACCTTC.

The chain carries TRBV19 and TRBJ2-7, with 7 bases aligning to TRBD1. CDR3 length equals 18 residues. J gave up 0 bases and V 3 bases, and 14 bases lay outside the gene matches. Germline CDR1 is LNHDA and CDR2 is SQIVND (reference sequence). CDR3 protein: CASSMRASPTGSSYEQYF. CDR3 nucleotides: TGTGCCAGTAGTATGAGGGCTTCTCCGACAGGGAGCTCCTACGAGCAGTACTTC.

This rearrangement joins TRBV2 to TRBJ2-3, with 12 bases fitting TRBD2. This CDR3 region has 16 residues. Germline V gene data show CDR1 as SNHLY and CDR2 as FYNNEI. V trimming: 5 bases; J trimming: 6 bases; junction bases outside the gene matches: 9. The CDR3 protein is CASSILLAGGSDTQYF. The CDR3 bases are TGTGCCAGCAGTATCTTACTAGCGGGGGGTAGCGATACGCAGTATTTT.

This chain uses TRBV5-6 with TRBJ1-1; the D is unclear. Germline values: CDR1 SGHDT, CDR2 YYEEEE. Trimming pared 4 bases from V and 3 bases from J, leaving 16 bases between. This CDR3 has 15 residues. CDR3: CASSPSMARDTEAFF. The CDR3, as DNA: TGTGCCAGCAGCCCCTCAATGGCTCGGGACACTGAAGCTTTCTTT.